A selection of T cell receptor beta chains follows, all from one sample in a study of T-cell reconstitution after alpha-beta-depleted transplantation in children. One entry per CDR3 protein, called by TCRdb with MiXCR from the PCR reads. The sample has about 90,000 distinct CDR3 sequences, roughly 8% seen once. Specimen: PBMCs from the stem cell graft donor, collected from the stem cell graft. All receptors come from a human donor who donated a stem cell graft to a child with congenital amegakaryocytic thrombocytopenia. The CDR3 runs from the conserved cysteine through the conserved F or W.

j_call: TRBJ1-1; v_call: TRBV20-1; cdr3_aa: CSARGDPTANTEAFF
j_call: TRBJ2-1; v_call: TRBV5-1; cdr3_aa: CASSPSSGRAWDEQFF
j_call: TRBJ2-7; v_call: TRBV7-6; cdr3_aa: CASSPRLGDYEQYF
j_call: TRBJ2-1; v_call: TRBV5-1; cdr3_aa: CASSLVTSGGKQFF
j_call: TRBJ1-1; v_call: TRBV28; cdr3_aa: CASADRGDTEAFF
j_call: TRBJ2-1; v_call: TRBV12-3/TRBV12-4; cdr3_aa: CASSLSPLAEQFF
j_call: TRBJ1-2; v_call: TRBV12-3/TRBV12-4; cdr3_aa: CASSPTNYGYTF
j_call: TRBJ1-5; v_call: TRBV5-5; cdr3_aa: CASSISGVQQPQHF
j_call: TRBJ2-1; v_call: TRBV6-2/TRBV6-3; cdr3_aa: CASSLGLYNEQFF
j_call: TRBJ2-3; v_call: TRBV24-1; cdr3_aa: CATSDSSGLRDF
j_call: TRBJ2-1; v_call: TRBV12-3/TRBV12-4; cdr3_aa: CASSYSGENEQFF
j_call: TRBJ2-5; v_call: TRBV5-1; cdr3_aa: CASSPGGYYGETQYF